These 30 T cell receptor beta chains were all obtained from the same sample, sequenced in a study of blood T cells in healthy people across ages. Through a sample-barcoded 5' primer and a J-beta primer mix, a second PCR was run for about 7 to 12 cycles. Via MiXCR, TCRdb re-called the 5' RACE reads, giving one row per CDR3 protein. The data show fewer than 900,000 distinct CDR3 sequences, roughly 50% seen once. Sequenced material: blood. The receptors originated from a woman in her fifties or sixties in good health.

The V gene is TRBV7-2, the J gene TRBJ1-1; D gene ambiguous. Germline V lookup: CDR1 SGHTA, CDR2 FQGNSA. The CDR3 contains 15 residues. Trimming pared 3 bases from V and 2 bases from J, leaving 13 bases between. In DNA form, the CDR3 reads TGTGCCAGCAGCTTCGCCGGACTACCTAACACTGAAGCTTTCTTT. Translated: CASSFAGLPNTEAFF.

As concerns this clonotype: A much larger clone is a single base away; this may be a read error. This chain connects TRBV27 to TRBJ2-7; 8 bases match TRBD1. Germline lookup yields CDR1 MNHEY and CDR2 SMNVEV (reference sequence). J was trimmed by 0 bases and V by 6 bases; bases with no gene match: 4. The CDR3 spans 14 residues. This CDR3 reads CASRPGQASYEQYF. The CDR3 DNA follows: TGTGCCAGCAGGCCGGGACAGGCCTCCTACGAGCAGTACTTC.

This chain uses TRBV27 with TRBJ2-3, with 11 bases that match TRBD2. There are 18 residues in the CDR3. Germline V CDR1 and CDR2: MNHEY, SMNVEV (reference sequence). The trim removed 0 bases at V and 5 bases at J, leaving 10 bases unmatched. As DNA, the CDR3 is TGTGCCAGCAGTTTATCCGCCAATAGCGGGAGGGTGAGAGATACGCAGTATTTT. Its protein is CASSLSANSGRVRDTQYF.

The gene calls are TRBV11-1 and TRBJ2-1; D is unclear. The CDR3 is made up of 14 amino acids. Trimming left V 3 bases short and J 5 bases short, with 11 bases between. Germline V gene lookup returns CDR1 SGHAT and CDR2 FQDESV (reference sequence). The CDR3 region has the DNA TGTGCCAGCAGCTTTGCCCACAGAGACAATGAGCAGTTCTTC. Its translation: CASSFAHRDNEQFF.

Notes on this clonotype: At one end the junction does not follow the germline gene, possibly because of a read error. CDR3: CVSSLDPGSYEQYF. DNA for the CDR3: TGCGTCAGCAGCTTGGATCCAGGCTCCTACGAGCAGTACTTC. This chain links TRBV5-1 with TRBJ2-7, with D unclear. Germline V gene data show CDR1 as SGHRS and CDR2 as YFSETQ. The CDR3 is made up of 14 amino acids.

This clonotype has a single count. The CDR3, as DNA: TGTGCCAGCAGCTCGACAGGATACACCGGGGAGCTGTTTTTT. This gives the protein CASSSTGYTGELFF. The chain combines TRBV7-2 with TRBJ2-2, with a tentative D call TRBD1 (6 bases). Trimming took off 4 bases at V and 3 bases at J, with 9 bases between the two ends. Germline V gene sequence: CDR1 SGHTA, CDR2 FQGNSA. This CDR3 region has 14 residues.

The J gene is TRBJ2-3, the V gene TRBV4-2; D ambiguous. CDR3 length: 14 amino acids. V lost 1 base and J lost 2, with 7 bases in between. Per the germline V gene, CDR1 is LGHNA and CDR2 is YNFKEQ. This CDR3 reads CASSQVVFTDTQYF. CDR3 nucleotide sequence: TGTGCCAGCAGCCAAGTAGTATTCACAGATACGCAGTATTTT.

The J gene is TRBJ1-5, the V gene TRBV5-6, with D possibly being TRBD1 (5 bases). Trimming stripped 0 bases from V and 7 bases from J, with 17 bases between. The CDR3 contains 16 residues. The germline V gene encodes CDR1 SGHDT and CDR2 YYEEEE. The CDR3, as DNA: TGTGCCAGCAGCTTGGGGGGCAGGGATGGGTTCCAGCCCCAGCATTTT. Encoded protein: CASSLGGRDGFQPQHF.

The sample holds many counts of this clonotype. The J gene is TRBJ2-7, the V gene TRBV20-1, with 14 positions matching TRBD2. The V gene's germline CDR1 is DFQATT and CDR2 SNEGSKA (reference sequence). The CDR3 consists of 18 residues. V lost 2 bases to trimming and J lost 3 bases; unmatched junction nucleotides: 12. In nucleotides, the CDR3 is TGCAGTGCTAGAAATCGACTAGCGGGAGGGCCTCTTCTCTACGAGCAGTACTTC. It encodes CSARNRLAGGPLLYEQYF.

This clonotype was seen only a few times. The chain's CDR3 is CASSPPSPNPLHEQFF. In DNA, the CDR3 is TGTGCCAGCAGTCCCCCAAGCCCGAACCCCCTCCATGAGCAGTTCTTC. This chain joins TRBV12-3 or TRBV12-4 and TRBJ2-1; D ambiguous. The germline V and J ends were trimmed by 5 bases and 8 bases, with 22 bases remaining between them. The CDR3 sequence is 16 residues long.

The CDR3 spells CASSSDGRSNQPQHF. The CDR3 DNA reads TGCGCCAGCAGCTCGGACGGAAGAAGCAATCAGCCCCAGCATTTT. The chain joins TRBV5-1 to TRBJ1-5; D not resolved. Germline loops: CDR1 SGHRS, CDR2 YFSETQ. Deletions cut 3 bases from V and 1 base from J, with 11 bases between. This CDR3 is built from 15 residues. Using reference TRBV5-1 and TRBJ1-5 for the parts outside the CDR3, the full variable domain is KAGVTQTPRYLIKTRGQQVTLSCSPISGHRSVSWYQQTPGQGLQFLFEYFSETQRNKGNFPGRFSGRQFSNSRSEMNVSTLELGDSALYLCASSSDGRSNQPQHFGDGTRLSIL.

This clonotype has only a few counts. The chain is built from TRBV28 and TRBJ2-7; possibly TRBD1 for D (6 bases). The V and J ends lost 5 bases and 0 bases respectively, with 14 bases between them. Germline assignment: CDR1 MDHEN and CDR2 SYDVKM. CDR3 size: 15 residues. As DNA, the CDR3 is TGTGCCAGCAGTCGTAACAGGGAGAGCTCCTACGAGCAGTACTTC. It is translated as CASSRNRESSYEQYF.

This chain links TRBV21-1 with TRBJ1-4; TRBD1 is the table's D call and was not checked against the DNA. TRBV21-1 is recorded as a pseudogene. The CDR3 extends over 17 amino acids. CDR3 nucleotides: TGTGCCAGCAGCAAAGAGTACAGGGGGATGTCTAATGAAAAACTGTTTTTT. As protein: CASSKEYRGMSNEKLFF.

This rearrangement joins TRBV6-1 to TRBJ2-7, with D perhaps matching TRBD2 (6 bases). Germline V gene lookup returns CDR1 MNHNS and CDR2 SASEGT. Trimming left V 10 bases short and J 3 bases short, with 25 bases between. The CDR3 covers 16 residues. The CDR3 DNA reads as TGTGCCACGTCAGGTGGAGTTTCGGGGACTCGCTACGAGCAGTACTTC. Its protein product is CATSGGVSGTRYEQYF.

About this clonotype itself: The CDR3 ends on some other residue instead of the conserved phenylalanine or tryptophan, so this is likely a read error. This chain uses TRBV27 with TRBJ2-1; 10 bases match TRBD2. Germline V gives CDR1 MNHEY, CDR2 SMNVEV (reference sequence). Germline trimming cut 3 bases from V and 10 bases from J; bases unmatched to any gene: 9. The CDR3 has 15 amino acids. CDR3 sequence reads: CASSFGLAVPGEQFL. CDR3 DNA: TGTGCCAGCAGTTTTGGACTAGCGGTGCCTGGGGAGCAGTTCTTA.

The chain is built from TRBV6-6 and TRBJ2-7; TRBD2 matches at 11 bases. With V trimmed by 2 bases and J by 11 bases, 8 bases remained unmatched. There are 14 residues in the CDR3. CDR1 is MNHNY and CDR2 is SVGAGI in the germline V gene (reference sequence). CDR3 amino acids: CASSYALAGVTKYF. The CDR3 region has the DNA TGTGCCAGCAGTTACGCACTAGCGGGAGTCACCAAGTACTTC.

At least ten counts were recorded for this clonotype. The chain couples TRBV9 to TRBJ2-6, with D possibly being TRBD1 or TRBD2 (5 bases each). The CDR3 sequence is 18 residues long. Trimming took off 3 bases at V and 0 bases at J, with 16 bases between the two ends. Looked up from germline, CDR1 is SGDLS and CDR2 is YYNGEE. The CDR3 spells CASSAILGRSSGANVLTF. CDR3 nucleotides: TGTGCCAGCAGCGCCATCTTGGGACGGAGCTCTGGGGCCAACGTCCTGACTTTC.

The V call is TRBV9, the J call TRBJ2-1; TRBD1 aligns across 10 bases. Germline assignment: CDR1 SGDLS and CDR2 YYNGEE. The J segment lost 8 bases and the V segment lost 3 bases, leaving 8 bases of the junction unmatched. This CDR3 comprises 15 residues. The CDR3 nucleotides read TGTGCCAGCAGCGCTGGGACAGGGGTGCTCTATGAGCAGTTCTTC. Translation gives CASSAGTGVLYEQFF.

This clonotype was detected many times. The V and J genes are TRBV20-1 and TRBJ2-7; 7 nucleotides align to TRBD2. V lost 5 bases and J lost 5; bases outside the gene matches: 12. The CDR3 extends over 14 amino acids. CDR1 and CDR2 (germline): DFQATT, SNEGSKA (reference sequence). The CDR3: CSAPFAGVSDEQYF. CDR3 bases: TGCAGTGCTCCCTTCGCGGGAGTATCGGACGAGCAGTACTTC.

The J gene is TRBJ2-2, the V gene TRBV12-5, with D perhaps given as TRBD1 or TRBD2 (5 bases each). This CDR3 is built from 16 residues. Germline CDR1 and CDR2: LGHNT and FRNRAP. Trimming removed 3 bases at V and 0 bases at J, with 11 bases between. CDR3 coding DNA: TGTGCTAGTGGTTTACAACCGGGACCGAACACCGGGGAGCTGTTTTTT. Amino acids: CASGLQPGPNTGELFF.

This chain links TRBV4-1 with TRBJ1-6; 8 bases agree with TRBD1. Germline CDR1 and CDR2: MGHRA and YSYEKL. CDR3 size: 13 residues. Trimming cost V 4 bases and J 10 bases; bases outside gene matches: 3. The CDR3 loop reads CASSLDRVSPLHF. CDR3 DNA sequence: TGCGCCAGCAGCCTGGACAGGGTATCACCCCTCCACTTT.

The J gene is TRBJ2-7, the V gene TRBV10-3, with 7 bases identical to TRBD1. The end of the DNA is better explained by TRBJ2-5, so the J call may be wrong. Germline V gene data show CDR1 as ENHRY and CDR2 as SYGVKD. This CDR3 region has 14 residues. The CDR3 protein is CAIRADRVGETQYF. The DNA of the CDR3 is TGTGCCATCAGGGCTGACAGGGTCGGAGAGACCCAGTACTTC.

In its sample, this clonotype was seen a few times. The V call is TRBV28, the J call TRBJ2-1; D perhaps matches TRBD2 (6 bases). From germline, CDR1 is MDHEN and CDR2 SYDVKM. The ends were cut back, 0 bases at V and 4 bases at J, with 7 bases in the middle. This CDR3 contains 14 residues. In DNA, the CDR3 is TGTGCCAGCAGTTTATGGCGGGATTACAATGAGCAGTTCTTC. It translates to CASSLWRDYNEQFF.

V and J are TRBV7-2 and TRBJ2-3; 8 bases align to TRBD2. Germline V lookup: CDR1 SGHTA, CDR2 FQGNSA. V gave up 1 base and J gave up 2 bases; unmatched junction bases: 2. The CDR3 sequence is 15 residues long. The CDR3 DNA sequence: TGTGCCAGCAGCTTAGAGCGGGGGATCACAGATACGCAGTATTTT. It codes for CASSLERGITDTQYF.

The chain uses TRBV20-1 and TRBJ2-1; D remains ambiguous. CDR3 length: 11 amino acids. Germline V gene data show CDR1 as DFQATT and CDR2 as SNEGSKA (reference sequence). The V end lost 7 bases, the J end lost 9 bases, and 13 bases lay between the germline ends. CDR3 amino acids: CSVSVSFEQFF. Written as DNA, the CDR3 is TGCAGTGTGTCCGTGAGTTTTGAGCAGTTCTTC.

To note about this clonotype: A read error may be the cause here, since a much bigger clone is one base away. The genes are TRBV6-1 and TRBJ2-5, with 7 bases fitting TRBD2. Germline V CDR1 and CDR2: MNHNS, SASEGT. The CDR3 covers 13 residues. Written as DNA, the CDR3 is TGTGCCACCTTAGGGGACTATCACGAGACCCGGTACTTC. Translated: CATLGDYHETRYF.

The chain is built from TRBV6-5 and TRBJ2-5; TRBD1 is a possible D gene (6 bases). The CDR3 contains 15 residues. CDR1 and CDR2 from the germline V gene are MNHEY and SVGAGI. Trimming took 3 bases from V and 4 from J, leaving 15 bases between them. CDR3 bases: TGTGCCAGCAGTTATTCTCCAGGGGTTGGAGAGACCCAGTACTTC. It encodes CASSYSPGVGETQYF.

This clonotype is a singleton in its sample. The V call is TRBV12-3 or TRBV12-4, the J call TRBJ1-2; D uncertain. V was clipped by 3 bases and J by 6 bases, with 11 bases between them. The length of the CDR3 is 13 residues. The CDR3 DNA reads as TGTGCCAGCAGTTTTCTGGGGAGAGATGGCTACACCTTC. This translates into CASSFLGRDGYTF.

The CDR3 DNA reads as TGCGCCAGCAACAGAGGGTGGGGGGCCACTGAAGCTTTCTTT. Translated, it gives CASNRGWGATEAFF. This chain joins TRBV5-1 and TRBJ1-1, with a weak D call TRBD1 (6 bases). Germline lookup yields CDR1 SGHRS and CDR2 YFSETQ. This CDR3 comprises 14 residues. Between the trimmed V and J ends, which lost 6 bases and 4 bases, there was a span of 16 bases.

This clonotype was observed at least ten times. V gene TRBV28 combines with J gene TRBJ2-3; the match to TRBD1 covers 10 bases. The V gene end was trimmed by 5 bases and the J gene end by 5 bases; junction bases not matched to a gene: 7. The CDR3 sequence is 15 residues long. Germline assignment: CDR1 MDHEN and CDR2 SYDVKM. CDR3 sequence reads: CASSPPTGGLDTQYF. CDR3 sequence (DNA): TGTGCCAGCAGTCCACCGACAGGGGGCTTAGATACGCAGTATTTT.